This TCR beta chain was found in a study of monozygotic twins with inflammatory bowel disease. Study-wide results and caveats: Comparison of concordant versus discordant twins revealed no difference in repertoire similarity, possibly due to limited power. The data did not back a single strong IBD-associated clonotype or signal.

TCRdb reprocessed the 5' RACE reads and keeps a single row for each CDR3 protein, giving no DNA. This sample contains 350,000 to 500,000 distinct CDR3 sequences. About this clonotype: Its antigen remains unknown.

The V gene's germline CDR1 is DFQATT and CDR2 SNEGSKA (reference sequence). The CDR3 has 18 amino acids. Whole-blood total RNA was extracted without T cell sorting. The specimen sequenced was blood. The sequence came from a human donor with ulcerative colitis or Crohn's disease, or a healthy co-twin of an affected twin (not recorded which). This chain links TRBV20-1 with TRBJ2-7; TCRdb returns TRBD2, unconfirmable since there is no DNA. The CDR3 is CSARDAGGRATNTYEQYF.